The 18 T cell receptor beta chains reported below all come from one sample, sequenced in a study of metastatic and nonmetastatic thyroid tumors (dated by TCRdb to 2018 to 2021). Libraries were prepared through PCR. Sequenced on an Illumina HiSeq 4000. TCRdb trimmed public reads at Q25 via fastp, called clones via MiXCR and kept in-frame beta chains. A total of 25,000 to 35,000 clones appear in this sample, about a tenth of them only once. The ten largest clones add up to approximately 16% of the sample. No patient had received any treatment before thyroid surgery. Sequenced sample: blood. Receptors were obtained from a female donor with papillary thyroid cancer or a benign thyroid nodule (not recorded which). Some clones in this sample may be carry-over from other donors' samples.

Of note for this clone: The junction shows a germline mismatch at one end, possibly a read error. CDR3 DNA sequence: TGTGCCAGCAGTGAAGCTATTGCAGGAGGAGACTTC. Amino acid sequence: CASSEAIAGGDF. V gene TRBV6-1 combines with J gene TRBJ2-7, with D maybe TRBD2 (5 bases). Germline assignment: CDR1 MNHNS and CDR2 SASEGT. This CDR3 is 12 amino acids long.

This clone was picked up many times. V usage is TRBV3-1 and J usage is TRBJ1-2; the D gene is possibly TRBD1 (6 bases). The ends were cut back, 3 bases at V and 1 base at J, with 15 bases in the middle. CDR3 length equals 16 residues. Germline CDR1 LGHDT, CDR2 YNNKEL (reference sequence). CDR3 amino acids: CASSQTGSVLNYGYTF. CDR3 nucleotide sequence: TGTGCCAGCAGCCAGACAGGCTCCGTGCTTAACTATGGCTACACCTTC.

This clone was counted once. The chain combines TRBV16 with TRBJ2-1; tentatively, D is TRBD1 (5 bases). The CDR3 loop spans 17 amino acids. Germline CDR1 KGHSY, CDR2 FQNENV. The V gene lost 0 bases and the J gene lost 0 bases, with 12 bases spanning the gap. This CDR3 is CASSQSYRQGSYNEQFF. CDR3 coding DNA: TGTGCCAGCAGCCAATCTTATCGGCAGGGCTCCTACAATGAGCAGTTCTTC.

Ten or more counts support this clone. The chain combines TRBV29-1 with TRBJ2-3; 12 positions agree with TRBD2. Trimming removed 6 bases from V and 3 bases from J; junction bases left unmatched: 7. Germline lookup yields CDR1 SQVTM and CDR2 ANQGSEA. CDR3 length: 15 residues. The CDR3 DNA sequence: TGCAGCGTCTTCCGGACTAGCGGGACTACAGATACGCAGTATTTT. Its protein product is CSVFRTSGTTDTQYF.

This clone was observed many times. The chain has TRBV20-1 and TRBJ2-1; D is ambiguous. The germline V gene has CDR1 DFQATT and CDR2 SNEGSKA (reference sequence). The ends were cut back, 6 bases at V and 0 bases at J, with 15 bases in the middle. The CDR3 is 15 amino acids. CDR3 protein: CSASIVGSSYNEQFF. CDR3 nucleotides: TGCAGTGCATCCATCGTCGGTAGCTCCTACAATGAGCAGTTCTTC.

This clone was observed at least ten times. Other DNA sequences in the same sample also yield this CDR3. The CDR3, as DNA: TGTGCCAGCAGCTCCGAATACAGGGTTGGTTCCTACCGCCCTACCGAGGCTTTCTTT. Residues: CASSSEYRVGSYRPTEAFF. This chain joins TRBV13 and TRBJ1-1; TRBD1 might be the D (6 bases). Trimming took 4 bases from V and 11 from J, leaving 35 bases between them. Germline V gene data show CDR1 as PRHDT and CDR2 as FYEKMQ (reference sequence). CDR3 size: 19 residues.

In its sample, this clone was seen many times. The chain employs TRBV27 and TRBJ2-3, with TRBD2 matching over 8 bases. Per germline, CDR1 MNHEY and CDR2 SMNVEV (reference sequence). This CDR3 has 13 residues. The J segment lost 4 bases and the V segment lost 6 bases, leaving 3 bases of the junction unmatched. CDR3 protein: CASSLREADTQYF. The CDR3 DNA sequence: TGTGCCAGCAGCCTGCGGGAGGCAGATACGCAGTATTTT.

A word on this clone: Distinct nucleotide sequences in the sample also encode this CDR3. The genes are TRBV6-2 or TRBV6-3 and TRBJ1-5; 7 nucleotides match TRBD1. V dropped 7 bases and J dropped 7; count of bases not matched to a gene: 10. The CDR3 spans 14 residues. Per the germline V gene, CDR1 is MNHEY and CDR2 is SVGEGT. The DNA of the CDR3 is TGTGCCAGCACCGGAACAGGGGAACCCCAGCCCCAGCATTTT. It codes for CASTGTGEPQPQHF.

The J gene is TRBJ2-7, the V gene TRBV28; D is unresolved. The CDR3 loop spans 14 amino acids. Germline-derived CDR1 and CDR2 are MDHEN and SYDVKM. Between the trimmed V and J ends, which lost 0 bases and 2 bases, there was a span of 8 bases. CDR3 region: CASSLWSGTYEQYF. CDR3 DNA: TGTGCCAGCAGTTTATGGAGTGGCACCTACGAGCAGTACTTC. The whole variable domain, filled in from reference TRBV28 and TRBJ2-7, reads DVKVTQSSRYLVKRTGEKVFLECVQDMDHENMFWYRQDPGLGLRLIYFSYDVKMKEKGDIPEGYSVSREKKERFSLILESASTNQTSMYLCASSLWSGTYEQYFGPGTRLTVT.

Ten or more counts support this clone. The chain uses TRBV11-2 and TRBJ1-3, with D hard to call. Deletions cut 5 bases from V and 0 bases from J, with 14 bases between. This CDR3 has 16 residues. CDR1 SGHAT and CDR2 FQNNGV come from the germline V gene. In nucleotides, the CDR3 is TGTGCCAGCAGCCCTGCCTCCCACCTCTCTGGAAACACCATATATTTT. Translation gives CASSPASHLSGNTIYF.

This clone is labeled medium-sized (0.01 to 0.1%). This chain uses TRBV5-1 with TRBJ1-6, with D possibly matching TRBD1 (5 bases). Germline CDR1 and CDR2: SGHRS and YFSETQ. The CDR3 is made up of 15 amino acids. V was cut by 4 bases and J by 5 bases, with 13 bases left in between. Here the CDR3 reads CASSVTGTHNSPLHF. CDR3 coding DNA: TGCGCCAGCAGCGTAACCGGGACGCATAATTCACCCCTCCACTTT.

The chain combines TRBV7-3 with TRBJ2-1; 8 bases are a match to TRBD2. The germline V gene encodes CDR1 SGHTA and CDR2 FQGTGA. The V segment lost 2 bases and the J segment 7 bases; nucleotides outside the gene matches: 7. There are 15 residues in the CDR3. The CDR3 nucleotides read TGTGCCAGCAGCTTACAGCCGGGAGGGGAAAATGAGCAGTTCTTC. Translated: CASSLQPGGENEQFF.

This clone was counted many times. The V and J genes are TRBV28 and TRBJ2-5; the match to TRBD1 covers 10 bases. V dropped 6 bases and J dropped 2; count of bases not matched to a gene: 6. There are 15 residues in the CDR3. The V gene's germline CDR1 is MDHEN and CDR2 SYDVKM. The CDR3 region is CASSPPGQGQETQYF. CDR3 DNA: TGTGCCAGCAGCCCCCCGGGACAGGGGCAAGAGACCCAGTACTTC.

This chain's CDR3 is CASSPGGADLEQFF. As DNA, the CDR3 is TGTGCCAGCAGCCCCGGGGGTGCGGACCTTGAGCAGTTCTTC. The chain uses TRBV5-5 and TRBJ2-1; a possible D gene is TRBD2 (6 bases). The CDR3 runs to 14 residues. Looked up from germline, CDR1 is SGHKS and CDR2 is YYEKEE (reference sequence). V was clipped by 4 bases and J by 9 bases, with 17 bases between them.

There are many counts of this clone. The chain combines TRBV5-1 with TRBJ2-3, with unresolved D. CDR1 is SGHRS and CDR2 is YFSETQ in the germline V gene. Trimming shortened V by 1 base and J by 5 bases, and 14 bases separated the two germline ends. The CDR3 consists of 15 residues. The DNA for the CDR3 is TGCGCCAGCAGCTTGAACGGAATCGAGGAAGATACGCAGTATTTT. Translation gives CASSLNGIEEDTQYF.

This clone appeared many times. Since a much larger clone is just one base distant, this may be a read error. This sequence joins TRBV20-1 and TRBJ1-1; D is perhaps TRBD1 (6 bases). CDR3 length equals 15 residues. Germline V gene data show CDR1 as DFQATT and CDR2 as SNEGSKA (reference sequence). Trimming took off 6 bases at V and 1 base at J, with 18 bases between the two ends. CDR3 in amino acids: CSAPQSWTANTEAFF. The CDR3, as DNA: TGCAGTGCCCCACAGTCCTGGACAGCGAACACTGAAGCTTTCTTT.

This clone occurred once. This same CDR3 is encoded by further DNA sequences in the sample. V usage is TRBV20-1 and J usage is TRBJ2-1; 9 bases agree with TRBD2. The V segment lost 0 bases and the J segment 7 bases; nucleotides outside the gene matches: 10. This CDR3 comprises 16 residues. Per the germline V gene, CDR1 is DFQATT and CDR2 is SNEGSKA (reference sequence). The CDR3 loop reads CSARDGGLAGMNEQFF. Written as DNA, the CDR3 is TGCAGTGCTAGAGATGGCGGGCTAGCGGGAATGAATGAGCAGTTCTTC.

This clone was counted ten times or more. Other DNA variants within this sample encode the same CDR3. V is TRBV20-1 and J is TRBJ2-1; 11 bases are shared with TRBD2. The J segment lost 4 bases and the V segment lost 1 base, leaving 3 bases of the junction unmatched. Germline assignment: CDR1 DFQATT and CDR2 SNEGSKA (reference sequence). The CDR3 totals 15 residues. The CDR3, as DNA: TGCAGTGCTAGAGTCGGGACTAGCGGTTACAATGAGCAGTTCTTC. Protein sequence: CSARVGTSGYNEQFF.